The 6 T cell receptor beta chains below come from one sample, sequenced in a study of T cell responses to AZD1222 COVID-19 vaccine. Clones were sequenced by immunoSEQ multiplex PCR, and TCRdb holds only the in-frame ones, with some missing. The data show some 80,000 clones, with over 60% seen just once and 25% to 30% held by the top ten. The specimen comprised peripheral blood, sampled 28 days after the second dose of the MenACWY control vaccine. These receptors all stem from an adult who received the MenACWY meningococcal vaccine as a control.

The V call is TRBV4-2, the J call TRBJ1-1; no firm D call. The CDR3 is 13 residues long. The V and J ends lost 4 bases and 0 bases respectively, with 6 bases between them. Germline CDR1 LGHNA, CDR2 YNFKEQ. CDR3 loop: CASSRHMNTEAFF. The CDR3 DNA reads TGTGCCAGCAGCCGACATATGAACACTGAAGCTTTCTTT.

Of note for this clone: Other DNA variants within this sample encode the same CDR3. The chain employs TRBV7-9 and TRBJ2-3; D not certain. Looked up from germline, CDR1 is SEHNR and CDR2 is FQNEAQ (reference sequence). Trimming shortened V by 3 bases and J by 0 bases, and 1 base separated the two germline ends. The CDR3 spans 12 residues. CDR3: CASSFSTDTQYF. The CDR3, as DNA: TGTGCCAGCAGCTTTAGCACAGATACGCAGTATTTT.

This clone was observed once. This chain uses TRBV28 with TRBJ1-3; 11 positions match TRBD1. Germline V gene sequence: CDR1 MDHEN, CDR2 SYDVKM. The CDR3 has 15 residues. The J segment lost 7 bases and the V segment lost 7 bases, leaving 9 bases of the junction unmatched. The CDR3 loop reads CASNDDRDRGNTIYF. In nucleotides, the CDR3 is TGTGCCAGCAACGACGACCGGGACAGGGGGAACACCATATATTTT.

The chain uses TRBV5-5 and TRBJ1-1; unclear D gene. The CDR3 is 13 residues long. The germline gives CDR1 SGHKS, CDR2 YYEKEE (reference sequence). V was shortened by 3 bases and J by 1 base, with 7 bases between the two germline ends. The DNA of the CDR3 is TGTGCCAGCAGCTCCTTCGGGAACACTGAAGCTTTCTTT. It codes for CASSSFGNTEAFF.

This clone has only a few counts. The chain carries TRBV7-8 and TRBJ1-3; D is uncertain. Germline V lookup: CDR1 SGHVS, CDR2 FQNEAQ. The CDR3 is made up of 16 amino acids. V was shortened by 5 bases and J by 0 bases, with 14 bases between the two germline ends. The CDR3 loop is CASSPASPPSGNTIYF. DNA for the CDR3: TGTGCCAGCAGCCCTGCATCCCCCCCCTCTGGAAACACCATATATTTT.

The genes are TRBV28 and TRBJ2-2, with 8 bases identical to TRBD1. The germline V gene has CDR1 MDHEN and CDR2 SYDVKM. The length of the CDR3 is 15 residues. After removal of 3 bases from V and 6 bases from J, the junction contained 6 bases not matched to a gene. In nucleotides, the CDR3 is TGTGCCAGCAGTTTCAGGGGGCTAATTTCCGGGGAGCTGTTTTTT. Translated, it gives CASSFRGLISGELFF. Looking up the rest from reference TRBV28 and TRBJ2-2 gives the full variable domain: DVKVTQSSRYLVKRTGEKVFLECVQDMDHENMFWYRQDPGLGLRLIYFSYDVKMKEKGDIPEGYSVSREKKERFSLILESASTNQTSMYLCASSFRGLISGELFFGEGSRLTVL.